These T cell receptor beta chains were read from a single sample in a study of cytomegalovirus exposure and HLA in healthy donors. Sequenced by immunoSEQ multiplex PCR; TCRdb stores in-frame clones only, minus some. This specimen shows some 110,000 clones; the ten leading clones hold roughly 3.5%. The material sequenced was PBMCs. The receptors shown here come from a man in his thirties or forties in good health and CMV-seronegative. CDR3s include the opening cysteine and the closing phenylalanine or tryptophan. Each record gives: V gene, CDR3 protein.

>TRBV27
CASSASGTGDLGQYF
>TRBV5-4
CASSRGQAYGYTF
>TRBV7-3
CASSRTGGGTGELFF
>TRBV5-1
CASSWGGSGYNEQFF
>TRBV6-5
CASSYSTGDGSYEQYF
>TRBV10-3
CAISGLDYNEQFF
>TRBV7-6
CASSFDDRGYGYTF
>TRBV2
CASRSTGNTEAFF
>TRBV30
CACFPPSGANVLTF
>TRBV19
CASTNRGQNTEAFF
>TRBV5-1
CASSPGTGRGSNQPQHF
>TRBV7-8
CASSPNPGTGANTEAFF
>TRBV5-1
CASSLDRLAGGGETQYF
>TRBV2
CASREAGGLYNEQFF
>TRBV6-5
CASSTGQGLNQPQHF
>TRBV27
CASRTGTDYGYTF
>TRBV19
CASSITGAIPGSNQPQHF
>TRBV7-9
CASSEGRGETQYF
>TRBV19
CASSAGQGLLYGYTF
>TRBV6-5
CAPLGGVNIQYF
>TRBV5-1
CASSPIAGGLETQYF
>TRBV19
CASSSGGHYNEQFF
>TRBV12-1
CASSFDGPNLNTEAFF
>TRBV12-5
CASGTGGNTGELFF
>TRBV19
CASSDRVRPNYGYTF
>TRBV5-1
CASSQRGGNYGYTF
>TRBV5-1
CASSRSFYRSSYEQYF
>TRBV5-1
CASSFPRGGGGYEQYF
>TRBV11-1
CASSSRLAGGETQYF
>TRBV7-2
CASSPHRETEAFF
>TRBV2
CASITEAGSNNSPLHF
>TRBV28
CASILSVGGQPQHF
>TRBV14
CASSQGGRSNEKLFF